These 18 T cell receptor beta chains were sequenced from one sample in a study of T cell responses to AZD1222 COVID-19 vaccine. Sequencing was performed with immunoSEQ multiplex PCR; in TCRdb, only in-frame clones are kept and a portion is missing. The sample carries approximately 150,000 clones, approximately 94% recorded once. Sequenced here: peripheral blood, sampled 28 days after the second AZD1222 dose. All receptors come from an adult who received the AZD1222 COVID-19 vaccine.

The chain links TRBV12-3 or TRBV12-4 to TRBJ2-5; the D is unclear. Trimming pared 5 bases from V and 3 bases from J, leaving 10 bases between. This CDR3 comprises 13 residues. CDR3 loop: CASSPSWEETQYF. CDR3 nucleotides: TGTGCCAGCAGTCCCTCCTGGGAAGAGACCCAGTACTTC.

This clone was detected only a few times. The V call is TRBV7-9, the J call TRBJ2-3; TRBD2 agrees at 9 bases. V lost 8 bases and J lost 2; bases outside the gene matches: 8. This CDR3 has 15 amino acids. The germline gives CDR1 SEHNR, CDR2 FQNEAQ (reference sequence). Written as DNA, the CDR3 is TGTGCCAGCGGGTCACTAGCGGGTGTCACAGATACGCAGTATTTT. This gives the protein CASGSLAGVTDTQYF.

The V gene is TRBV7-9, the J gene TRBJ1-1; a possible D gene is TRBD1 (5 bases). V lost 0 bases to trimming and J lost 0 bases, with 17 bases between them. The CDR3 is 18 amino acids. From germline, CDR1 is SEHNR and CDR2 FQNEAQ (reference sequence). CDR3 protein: CASSLALEGRALNTEAFF. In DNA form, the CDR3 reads TGTGCCAGCAGCTTAGCTCTGGAGGGGAGGGCCTTGAACACTGAAGCTTTCTTT.

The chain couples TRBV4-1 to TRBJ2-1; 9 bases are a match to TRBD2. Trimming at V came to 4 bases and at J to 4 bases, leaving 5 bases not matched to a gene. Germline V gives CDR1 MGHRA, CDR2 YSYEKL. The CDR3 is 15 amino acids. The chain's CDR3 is CASSLTSGPYNEQFF. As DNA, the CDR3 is TGCGCCAGCAGCCTCACTAGCGGGCCTTACAATGAGCAGTTCTTC.

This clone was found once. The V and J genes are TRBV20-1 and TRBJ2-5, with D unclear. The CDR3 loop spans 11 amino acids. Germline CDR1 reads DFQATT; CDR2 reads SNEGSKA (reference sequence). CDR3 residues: CSGWMRETQYF. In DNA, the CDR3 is TGCAGCGGCTGGATGAGGGAGACCCAGTACTTC.

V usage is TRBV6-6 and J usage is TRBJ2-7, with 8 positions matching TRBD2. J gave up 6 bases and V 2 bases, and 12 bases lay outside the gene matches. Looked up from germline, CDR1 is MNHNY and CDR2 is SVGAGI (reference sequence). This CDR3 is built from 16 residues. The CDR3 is CASSYGLAGKQREQYF. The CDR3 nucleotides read TGTGCCAGCAGTTACGGGTTAGCGGGAAAACAACGCGAGCAGTACTTC.

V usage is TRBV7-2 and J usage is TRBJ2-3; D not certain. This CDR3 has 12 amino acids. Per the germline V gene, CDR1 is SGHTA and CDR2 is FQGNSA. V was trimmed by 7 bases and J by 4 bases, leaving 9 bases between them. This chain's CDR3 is CASKVRPDTQYF. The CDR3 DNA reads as TGTGCCAGCAAAGTGAGGCCAGATACGCAGTATTTT.

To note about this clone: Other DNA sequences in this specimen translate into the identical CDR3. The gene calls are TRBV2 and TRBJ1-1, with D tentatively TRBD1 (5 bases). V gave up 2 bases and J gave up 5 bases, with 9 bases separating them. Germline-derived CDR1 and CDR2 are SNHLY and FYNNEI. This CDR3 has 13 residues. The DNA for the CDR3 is TGTGCCAGCAGTGAATGGGGGGGTACTGAAGCTTTCTTT. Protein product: CASSEWGGTEAFF.

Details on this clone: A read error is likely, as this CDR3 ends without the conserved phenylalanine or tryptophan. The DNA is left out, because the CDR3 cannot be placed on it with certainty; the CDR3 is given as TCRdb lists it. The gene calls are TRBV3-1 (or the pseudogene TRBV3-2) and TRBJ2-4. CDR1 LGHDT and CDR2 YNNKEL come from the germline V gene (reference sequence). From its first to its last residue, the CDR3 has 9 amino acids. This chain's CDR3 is CASSQDLVN.

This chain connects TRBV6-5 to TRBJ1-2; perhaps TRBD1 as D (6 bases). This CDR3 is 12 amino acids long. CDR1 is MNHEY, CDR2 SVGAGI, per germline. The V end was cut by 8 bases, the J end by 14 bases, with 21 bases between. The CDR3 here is CASGGLIQAPTF. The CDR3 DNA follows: TGTGCCAGCGGGGGGCTTATACAGGCCCCTACCTTC.

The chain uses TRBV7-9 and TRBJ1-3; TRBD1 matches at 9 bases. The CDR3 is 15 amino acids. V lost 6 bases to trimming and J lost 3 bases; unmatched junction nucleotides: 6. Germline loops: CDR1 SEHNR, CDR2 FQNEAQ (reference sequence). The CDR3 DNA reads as TGTGCCAGCAGGGACGACAGGGGGATTGGAAACACCATATATTTT. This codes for CASRDDRGIGNTIYF. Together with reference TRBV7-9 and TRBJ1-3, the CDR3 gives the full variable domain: DTGVSQNPRHKITKRGQNVTFRCDPISEHNRLYWYRQTLGQGPEFLTYFQNEAQLEKSRLLSDRFSAERPKGSFSTLEIQRTEQGDSAMYLCASRDDRGIGNTIYFGEGSWLTVV.

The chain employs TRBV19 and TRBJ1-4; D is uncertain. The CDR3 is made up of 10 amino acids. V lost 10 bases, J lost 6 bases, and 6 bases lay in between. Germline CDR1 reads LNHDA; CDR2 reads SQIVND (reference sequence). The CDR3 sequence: CATKDEKLFF. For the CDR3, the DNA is TGTGCCACAAAGGATGAAAAACTGTTTTTT.

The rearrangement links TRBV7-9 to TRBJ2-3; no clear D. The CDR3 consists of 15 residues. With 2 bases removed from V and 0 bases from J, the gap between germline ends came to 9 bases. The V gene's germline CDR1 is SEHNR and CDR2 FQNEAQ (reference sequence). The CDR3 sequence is CASSLTSSSTDTQYF. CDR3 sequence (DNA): TGTGCCAGCAGCTTAACCTCATCTAGCACAGATACGCAGTATTTT.

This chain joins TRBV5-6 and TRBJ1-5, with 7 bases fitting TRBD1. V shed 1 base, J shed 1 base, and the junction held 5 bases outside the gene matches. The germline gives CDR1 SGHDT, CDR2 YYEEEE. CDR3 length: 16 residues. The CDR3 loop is CASSLTGAVSNQPQHF. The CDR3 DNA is TGTGCCAGCAGCTTGACAGGGGCCGTCAGCAATCAGCCCCAGCATTTT.

CDR3 nucleotide sequence: TGTGCCAGCAGCCGAACGGGACTAGCCCAAACCTACGAGCAGTACTTC. It specifies CASSRTGLAQTYEQYF. The rearrangement links TRBV11-2 to TRBJ2-7; 9 bases line up with TRBD2. CDR3 size: 16 residues. CDR1 SGHAT and CDR2 FQNNGV come from the germline V gene. J lost 2 bases, V lost 5 bases, and 10 bases had no gene match.

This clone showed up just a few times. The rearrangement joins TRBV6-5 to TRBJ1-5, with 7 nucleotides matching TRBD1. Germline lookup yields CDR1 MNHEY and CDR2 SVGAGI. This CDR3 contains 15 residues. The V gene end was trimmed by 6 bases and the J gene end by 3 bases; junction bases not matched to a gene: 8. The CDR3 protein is CASSHLGQLNQPQHF. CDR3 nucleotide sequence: TGTGCCAGCAGCCACCTGGGACAGCTCAATCAGCCCCAGCATTTT.

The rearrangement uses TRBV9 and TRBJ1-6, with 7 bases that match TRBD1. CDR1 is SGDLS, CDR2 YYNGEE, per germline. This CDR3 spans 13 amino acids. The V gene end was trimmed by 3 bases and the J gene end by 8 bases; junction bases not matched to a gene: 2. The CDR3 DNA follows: TGTGCCAGCAGCGAACAGGGGTATTCACCCCTCCACTTT. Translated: CASSEQGYSPLHF.

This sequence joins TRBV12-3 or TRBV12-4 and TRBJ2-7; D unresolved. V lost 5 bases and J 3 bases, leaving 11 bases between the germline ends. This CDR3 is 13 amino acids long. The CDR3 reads CASSIGMVYEQYF. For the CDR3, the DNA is TGTGCCAGCAGTATAGGGATGGTCTACGAGCAGTACTTC.